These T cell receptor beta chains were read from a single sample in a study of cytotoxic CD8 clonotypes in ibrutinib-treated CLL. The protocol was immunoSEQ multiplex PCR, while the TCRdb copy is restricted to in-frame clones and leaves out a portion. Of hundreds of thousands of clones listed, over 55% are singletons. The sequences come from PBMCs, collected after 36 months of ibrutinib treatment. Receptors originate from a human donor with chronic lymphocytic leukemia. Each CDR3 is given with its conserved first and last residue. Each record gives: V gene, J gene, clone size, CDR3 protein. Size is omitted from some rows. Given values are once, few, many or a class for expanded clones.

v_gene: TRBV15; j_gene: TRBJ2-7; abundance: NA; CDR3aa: CATSRDSFYEQYF
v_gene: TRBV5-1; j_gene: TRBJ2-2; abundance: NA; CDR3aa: CASSLAAQGMTGELFF
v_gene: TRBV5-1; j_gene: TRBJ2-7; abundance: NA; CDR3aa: CASSLWGGQPGPERGGEQYF
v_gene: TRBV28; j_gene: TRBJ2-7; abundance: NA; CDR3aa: CASSFWGREQYF
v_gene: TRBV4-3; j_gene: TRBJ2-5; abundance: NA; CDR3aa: CASSQGLGQGAETQYF
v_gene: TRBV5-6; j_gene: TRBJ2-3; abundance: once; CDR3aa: CASSLWAGSTDTQYF
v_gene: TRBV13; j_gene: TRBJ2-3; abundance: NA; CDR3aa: CASSTRTGGTDTQYF
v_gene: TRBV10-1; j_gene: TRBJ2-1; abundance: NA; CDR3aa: CASKPTALNEQFF
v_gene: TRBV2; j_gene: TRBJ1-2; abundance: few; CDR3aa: CASSEVRQGANGYTF
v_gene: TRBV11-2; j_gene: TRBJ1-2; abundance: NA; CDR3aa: CASSPVGLAYGYTF
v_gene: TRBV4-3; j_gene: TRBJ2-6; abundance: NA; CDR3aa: CASSHRSGAGANVLTF
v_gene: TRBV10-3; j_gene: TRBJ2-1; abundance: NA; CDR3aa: CAISEPGLAGLNEQFF
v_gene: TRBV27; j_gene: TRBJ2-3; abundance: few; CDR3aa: CASSSYLGGGTDTQYF
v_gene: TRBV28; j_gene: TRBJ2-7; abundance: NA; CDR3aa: CASRSTPKGTYEQYF
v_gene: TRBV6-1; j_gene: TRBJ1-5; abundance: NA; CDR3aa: CASSEMSFQPQHF
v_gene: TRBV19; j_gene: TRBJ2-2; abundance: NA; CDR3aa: CASSMVGDGNTGELFF
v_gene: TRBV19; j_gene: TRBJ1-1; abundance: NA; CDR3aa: CATFDRQRAWGTEAFF
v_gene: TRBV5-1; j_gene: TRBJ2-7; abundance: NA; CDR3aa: CASSWSGAEQYF
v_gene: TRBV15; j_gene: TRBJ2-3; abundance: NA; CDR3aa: CATSSSGHRGTDTQYF
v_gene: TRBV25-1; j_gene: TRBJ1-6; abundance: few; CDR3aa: CASSGQGGNSPLHF
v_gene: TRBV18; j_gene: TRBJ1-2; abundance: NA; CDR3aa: CASSLRQGIIGGYTF
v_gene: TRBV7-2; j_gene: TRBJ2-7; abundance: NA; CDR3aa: CASSLRRLQPDEQYF
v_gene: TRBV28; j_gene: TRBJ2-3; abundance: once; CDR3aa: CASSFPTPPDTQYF
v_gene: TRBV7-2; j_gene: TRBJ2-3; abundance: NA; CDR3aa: CASSRLGDTQYF
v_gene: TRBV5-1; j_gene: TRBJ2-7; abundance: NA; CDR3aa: CASSLGPGTDSYEQYF
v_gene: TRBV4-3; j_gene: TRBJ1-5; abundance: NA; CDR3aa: CASSQEGGRGPQHF
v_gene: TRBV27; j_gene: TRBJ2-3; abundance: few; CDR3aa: CASSSGRWFTDTQYF
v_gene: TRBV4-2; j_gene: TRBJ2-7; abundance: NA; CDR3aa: CASSQVSGSNPYEQYF
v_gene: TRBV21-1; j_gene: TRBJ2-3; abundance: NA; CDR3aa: CASSTDTQYF
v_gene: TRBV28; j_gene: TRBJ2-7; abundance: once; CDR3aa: CASRPTRQGARYHDEQYF
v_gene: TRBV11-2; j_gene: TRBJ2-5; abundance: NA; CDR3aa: CASSFRGSETQYF
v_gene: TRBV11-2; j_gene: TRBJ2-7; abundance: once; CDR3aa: CASSFGSGLTSYEQYF
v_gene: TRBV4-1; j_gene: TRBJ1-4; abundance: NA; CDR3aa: CASSPGGWTGDEKLFF
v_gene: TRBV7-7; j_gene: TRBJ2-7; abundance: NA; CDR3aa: CASSPSGRVYEQYF
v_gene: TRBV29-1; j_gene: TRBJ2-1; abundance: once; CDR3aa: CSVEDPVWSSAGLDEQFF
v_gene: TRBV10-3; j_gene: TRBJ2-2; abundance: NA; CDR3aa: CAIIDRVGGELFF
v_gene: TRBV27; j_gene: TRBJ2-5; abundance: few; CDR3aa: CASSEQGFQETQYF
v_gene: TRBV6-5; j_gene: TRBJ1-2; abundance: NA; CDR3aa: CASLRTGNYGYTF
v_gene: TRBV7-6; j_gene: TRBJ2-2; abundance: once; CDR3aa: CASSLKVGLAGGPNTGELFF